The entry below gives a single T cell receptor beta chain sequence along with its context. What this receptor recognizes is not known. The record has no base qualities; no much larger clone is one base away. V loses 5 bases, J loses 1 base, and the germline ends lie 9 bases apart. In the germline V gene (reference sequence), CDR1 corresponds to SGHKS and CDR2 to YYEKEE. From the cysteine up to the phenylalanine, the CDR3 has a length of 13 residues. This entry keeps only the CDR3 DNA: 39 bases, framed from base 1. This specimen belongs to a study of blood T cell repertoires in COVID-19 (dated by TCRdb to about 2020). Regarding the research as a whole: Samples covering the acute and convalescent phases of COVID-19 were provided by collaborators in the United States, Italy and Spain. The material from the prospective study consisted of cDNA or gDNA derived from T cells, B-cell-depleted T cells, or PBMCs. Deeply sampled blood TCRbeta repertoires from subjects exposed to, actively infected with, or recovered from COVID-19 were included in the dataset. The repertoires were released in a freely available public database meant as a resource for research on the immune response to SARS-CoV-2. Samples were obtained from the ongoing ImmuneRACE study (first 160 participants) and from 1,254 subjects provided by 6 global collaborators. Nearly every sample came with metadata listing a de-identified subject ID, COVID-19 status, age in years and sex. HLA class I and class II types, where available, came from metadata supplied by the sample provider rather than from assay-based typing.

Each collaborating institution followed its own protocols to collect whole blood in K2EDTA tubes. Collaborator samples were shipped for TCRbeta analysis as frozen whole blood, isolated PBMCs, or DNA extracted from either sample type. TCRbeta CDR3 regions were amplified from genomic DNA using the immunoSEQ Assay, a bias-controlled multiplex PCR. The published analysis was carried out like this. The number of nucleated cells in each sample was estimated by amplification of reference gene primers within the assay. To quantify the absolute abundance of each unique TCRbeta CDR3 rearrangement, sequence reads were collapsed and filtered. For each sample, productive Simpson clonality was calculated by taking the square root of Simpson's diversity index across productive rearrangements. In TCRdb, the immuneACCESS table is reduced to in-frame sequences with V and J assigned. These tables do not hold every clone; where another copy was compared, an unresolved V gene accounts for under half, and the others remain unexplained. V and J calls and clone size are copied from that table; D and trimming were computed from the DNA. This sample has 130,000 or so clones in its table, and approximately 83% of those were observed once. The top ten hold 3% of the sample.

Study-level results and caveats: The amount of clinical and demographic metadata varied by source and participant and was provided uncurated.

Recombination joined TRBV5-5 with TRBJ1-1; TRBD1 is possibly the D segment (5 matching bases). This receptor was identified in a woman of 80 years or more with acute or convalescent COVID-19. Sequencing was done on a sample of peripheral blood. The CDR3 protein is CASRVDKNTEAFF. The DNA is TGTGCCAGCAGGGTGGACAAGAACACTGAAGCTTTCTTT.